The 18 T cell receptor beta chains below come from one sample, sequenced in a study of T cell changes during pregnancy in multiple sclerosis (dated by TCRdb to the late 2010s). Receptors were amplified or captured by the immunoSEQ multiplex PCR assay. The source is immuneACCESS, and TCRdb retained only in-frame sequences with V and J called. Part of the clones is not carried over; for the studies checked, unresolved V genes explain less than half of this, and the remainder is unexplained. Present in this sample are approximately 45,000 clones, more than 90% of which were seen just once. Jointly, the top ten make up roughly 0.69% of the sample. The input for sequencing was CD4+ T cells from peripheral blood mononuclear cells, taken in the first trimester of pregnancy. The receptors were gathered from a female donor with multiple sclerosis, enrolled in a pregnancy study.

The rearrangement uses TRBV5-4 and TRBJ1-1; 8 nucleotides match TRBD1. V trimming: 0 bases; J trimming: 3 bases; junction bases outside the gene matches: 1. The CDR3 runs 14 residues. Germline values: CDR1 SGHNT, CDR2 YYREEE (reference sequence). CDR3 sequence (DNA): TGTGCCAGCAGCTTGGAACAGGGGGACACTGAAGCTTTCTTT. Its protein is CASSLEQGDTEAFF.

The chain carries TRBV6-1 and TRBJ2-5; 13 nucleotides match TRBD2. This CDR3 is built from 15 residues. Germline CDR1 is MNHNS and CDR2 is SASEGT. The V and J ends lost 4 bases and 7 bases, in that order; junction bases with no gene match: 6. The CDR3 DNA sequence: TGTGCCAGCAGTGCGGGACTAGCGGGGTTTGGGACCCAGTACTTC. This codes for CASSAGLAGFGTQYF.

The chain links TRBV19 to TRBJ2-1; maybe TRBD2 (7 bases). V lost 5 bases and J 2 bases, leaving 22 bases between the germline ends. The germline V gene encodes CDR1 LNHDA and CDR2 SQIVND (reference sequence). CDR3 length: 18 residues. CDR3 in DNA: TGTGCCAGTAGTCCCCGGGGGGCGGGAAAGCAAACCTACAATGAGCAGTTCTTC. Its protein product is CASSPRGAGKQTYNEQFF.

The sample holds a few counts of this clone. This chain links TRBV27 with TRBJ2-2; 7 bases are a match to TRBD1. Trimming removed 6 bases from V and 2 bases from J; junction bases left unmatched: 6. This CDR3 is built from 15 residues. CDR1 and CDR2 (germline): MNHEY, SMNVEV (reference sequence). The CDR3 here is CASSPTGINTGELFF. CDR3 nucleotide sequence: TGTGCCAGCAGCCCGACAGGGATCAACACCGGGGAGCTGTTTTTT.

This chain joins TRBV6-5 and TRBJ1-1; tentative D call: TRBD1 (5 bases). Germline V CDR1 and CDR2: MNHEY, SVGAGI. The CDR3 sequence is 14 residues long. Trimming took 2 bases from V and 8 from J, leaving 15 bases between them. CDR3 coding DNA: TGTGCCAGCAGTTACGGGGTAGGGGAGGGCGAAGCTTTCTTT. Amino acids: CASSYGVGEGEAFF.

This chain links TRBV7-9 with TRBJ1-5; D is undetermined. Deletions cut 5 bases from V and 11 bases from J, with 16 bases between. The germline CDR1 and CDR2 sequences are SEHNR and FQNEAQ (reference sequence). The CDR3 runs 13 residues. The DNA of the CDR3 is TGTGCCAGCAGCCTCGACGGCGGTCCGACCCAGCATTTT. Its protein product is CASSLDGGPTQHF. Looking up the rest from reference TRBV7-9 and TRBJ1-5 gives the full variable domain: DTGVSQNPRHKITKRGQNVTFRCDPISEHNRLYWYRQTLGQGPEFLTYFQNEAQLEKSRLLSDRFSAERPKGSFSTLEIQRTEQGDSAMYLCASSLDGGPTQHFGDGTRLSIL.

The chain links TRBV2 to TRBJ2-5, with TRBD1 as a possible D gene (6 bases). The V and J ends lost 4 bases and 7 bases respectively, with 16 bases between them. In germline, CDR1 is SNHLY, CDR2 FYNNEI. The CDR3 consists of 14 residues. The CDR3 is CASSGDTLEVTQYF. CDR3 coding DNA: TGTGCCAGCAGTGGGGACACCCTAGAGGTGACCCAGTACTTC.

The chain uses TRBV2 and TRBJ1-4; maybe TRBD1 (5 bases). The CDR3 contains 12 residues. Germline V CDR1 and CDR2: SNHLY, FYNNEI. The V end was cut by 8 bases, the J end by 8 bases, with 12 bases between. The CDR3 coding sequence is TGTGCCAGCGCGTACCGGGGGGAAAAACTGTTTTTT. Protein: CASAYRGEKLFF.

This chain joins TRBV7-6 and TRBJ1-1, with D possibly TRBD1 on 6 matching bases. The V gene lost 0 bases and the J gene lost 1 base, with 18 bases spanning the gap. This CDR3 has 18 residues. In germline, CDR1 is SGHVS, CDR2 FNYEAQ. The CDR3 protein is CASSLALRRDIQNTEAFF. Written as DNA, the CDR3 is TGTGCCAGCAGCTTAGCGTTAAGAAGGGACATTCAGAACACTGAAGCTTTCTTT. Supplemented by reference TRBV7-6 and TRBJ1-1, the full variable domain reads GAGVSQSPRYKVTKRGQDVALRCDPISGHVSLYWYRQALGQGPEFLTYFNYEAQQDKSGLPNDRFSAERPEGSISTLTIQRTEQRDSAMYRCASSLALRRDIQNTEAFFGQGTRLTVV.

The chain carries TRBV11-2 and TRBJ2-3; a possible D gene is TRBD2 (7 bases). Germline assignment: CDR1 SGHAT and CDR2 FQNNGV. CDR3 length: 17 amino acids. Trimming cost V 0 bases and J 2 bases, with 15 bases left between them. In DNA, the CDR3 is TGTGCCAGCAGCTTAGATCATGGCGGGGGCTACACAGATACGCAGTATTTT. This sequence encodes CASSLDHGGGYTDTQYF.

The V call is TRBV11-3, the J call TRBJ2-3; 8 bases map to TRBD2. Germline CDR1 reads SGHNT; CDR2 reads YENEEA. The CDR3 spans 13 residues. With 1 base clipped from V and 7 bases from J, the junction kept 1 base outside the gene matches. The CDR3 protein is CASSLGGGNTQYF. DNA of the CDR3: TGTGCCAGCAGCTTAGGCGGGGGGAATACGCAGTATTTT.

The chain joins TRBV5-1 to TRBJ2-1, with D maybe TRBD1 (5 bases). V was trimmed by 3 bases and J by 2 bases, leaving 18 bases between them. Germline V gene lookup returns CDR1 SGHRS and CDR2 YFSETQ. The CDR3 is made up of 17 amino acids. Here the CDR3 DNA reads TGCGCCAGCAGCTCCACCGCCAGTCAAGGGGCCTACAATGAGCAGTTCTTC. Amino acid sequence: CASSSTASQGAYNEQFF.

The sample holds one count of this clone. The V call is TRBV5-1, the J call TRBJ1-1; 7 nucleotides align to TRBD1. Trimming at V came to 3 bases and at J to 1 base, leaving 3 bases not matched to a gene. Germline lookup yields CDR1 SGHRS and CDR2 YFSETQ. The CDR3 is made up of 14 amino acids. CDR3 residues: CASSSGQPNTEAFF. CDR3 sequence (DNA): TGCGCCAGCAGCTCGGGACAGCCGAACACTGAAGCTTTCTTT.

The chain recombines TRBV2 with TRBJ2-1, with D possibly being TRBD2 (6 bases). The CDR3 totals 13 residues. Trimming shortened V by 4 bases and J by 7 bases, and 11 bases separated the two germline ends. Looked up from germline, CDR1 is SNHLY and CDR2 is FYNNEI. The CDR3 sequence is CASSAVEGNEQFF. CDR3 nucleotide sequence: TGTGCCAGCAGTGCCGTGGAGGGGAATGAGCAGTTCTTC.

This clone occurred once. The rearrangement links TRBV19 to TRBJ2-1; TRBD2 is a possible D gene (5 bases). The CDR3 spans 13 residues. Germline V CDR1 and CDR2: LNHDA, SQIVND (reference sequence). V was shortened by 5 bases and J by 5 bases, with 10 bases between the two germline ends. This CDR3 reads CASSLQRNNEQFF. CDR3 in DNA: TGTGCCAGTAGTTTGCAGCGGAACAATGAGCAGTTCTTC.

The rearrangement joins TRBV19 to TRBJ2-3; D possibly corresponds to TRBD2 (5 bases). Trimming shortened V by 3 bases and J by 0 bases, and 7 bases separated the two germline ends. This CDR3 is 14 amino acids long. CDR1 LNHDA and CDR2 SQIVND come from the germline V gene (reference sequence). This CDR3 is CASSITGSTDTQYF. CDR3 sequence (DNA): TGTGCCAGTAGTATTACGGGAAGCACAGATACGCAGTATTTT.

The chain uses TRBV2 and TRBJ2-7; D is uncertain. Per germline, CDR1 SNHLY and CDR2 FYNNEI. The CDR3 extends over 12 amino acids. V lost 5 bases to trimming and J lost 2 bases, with 7 bases between them. The CDR3 region is CASSPTTYEQYF. For the CDR3, the DNA is TGTGCCAGCAGTCCCACTACCTACGAGCAGTACTTC.

DNA for the CDR3: TGTGCCAGCAGTGTGGACTCCTCCTACAATGAGCAGTTCTTC. It yields the protein CASSVDSSYNEQFF. This chain uses TRBV27 with TRBJ2-1; tentative D call: TRBD2 (5 bases). Germline V CDR1 and CDR2: MNHEY, SMNVEV (reference sequence). V lost 5 bases, J lost 0 bases, and 8 bases lay in between. CDR3 length: 14 amino acids.